The next 12 T cell receptor beta chains were all read from a single sample in a study of somatic mutations in cytotoxic T cells in rheumatoid arthritis. Only in-frame clones appear in the TCRdb table, and some are missing; sequencing was by immunoSEQ multiplex PCR. The repertoire holds 18,000 or so clones, with 73% as singletons. Sequencing was carried out using CD8+ T cells sorted from blood. All receptors derive from a woman aged 60-70 years in good health.

This clone has just a few counts. The chain employs TRBV6-1 and TRBJ1-1, with D maybe TRBD1 (5 bases). This CDR3 contains 12 residues. V was shortened by 7 bases and J by 3 bases, with 9 bases between the two germline ends. Germline-derived CDR1 and CDR2 are MNHNS and SASEGT. The CDR3: CASIAGDTEAFF. CDR3 nucleotides: TGTGCCAGCATAGCGGGGGACACTGAAGCTTTCTTT.

The chain combines TRBV9 with TRBJ1-1, with D maybe TRBD1 (5 bases). Looked up from germline, CDR1 is SGDLS and CDR2 is YYNGEE. CDR3 length: 11 amino acids. V lost 4 bases and J 4 bases, leaving 5 bases between the germline ends. The DNA for the CDR3 is TGTGCCAGCAGCAGGGGCACTGAAGCTTTCTTT. Protein sequence: CASSRGTEAFF.

This sequence joins TRBV27 and TRBJ2-7; D remains unclear. The CDR3 contains 14 residues. Germline V gene data show CDR1 as MNHEY and CDR2 as SMNVEV (reference sequence). Deletions cut 6 bases from V and 0 bases from J, with 12 bases between. The CDR3 is CASSPRSDSYEQYF. Here the CDR3 DNA reads TGTGCCAGCAGCCCTAGGTCAGACTCCTACGAGCAGTACTTC.

The chain is built from TRBV19 and TRBJ2-2; unclear D gene. The CDR3 runs 13 residues. The germline V gene encodes CDR1 LNHDA and CDR2 SQIVND (reference sequence). V lost 0 bases, J lost 6 bases, and 5 bases lay in between. The DNA for the CDR3 is TGTGCCAGTAGTATAGACATCGCCGGGGAGCTGTTTTTT. It is translated as CASSIDIAGELFF.

This clone is a singleton in its sample. The chain links TRBV2 to TRBJ1-1; a weak D match, TRBD1 (5 bases). Per the germline V gene, CDR1 is SNHLY and CDR2 is FYNNEI. CDR3 length: 14 residues. V was shortened by 3 bases and J by 6 bases, with 14 bases between the two germline ends. CDR3 sequence: CASSDAREVPEAFF. Written as DNA, the CDR3 is TGTGCCAGCAGTGATGCCAGGGAAGTCCCTGAAGCTTTCTTT. The variable domain in full, with the rest retrieved from reference TRBV2 and TRBJ1-1, is EPEVTQTPSHQVTQMGQEVILRCVPISNHLYFYWYRQILGQKVEFLVSFYNNEISEKSEIFDDQFSVERPDGSNFTLKIRSTKLEDSAMYFCASSDAREVPEAFFGQGTRLTVV.

The V gene is TRBV6-1, the J gene TRBJ1-2; TRBD1 aligns across 7 bases. V was clipped by 3 bases and J by 8 bases; unmatched bases: 15. The CDR3 is 16 amino acids. Germline V gives CDR1 MNHNS, CDR2 SASEGT. The CDR3 is CASSESPQQGSRGYTF. Here the CDR3 DNA reads TGTGCCAGCAGTGAGTCACCACAACAGGGGTCTAGGGGCTACACCTTC.

The chain joins TRBV4-1 to TRBJ2-7; D call uncertain. The V gene lost 1 base and the J gene lost 7 bases, with 5 bases spanning the gap. The CDR3 loop spans 11 amino acids. Germline assignment: CDR1 MGHRA and CDR2 YSYEKL. CDR3: CASSQAEEQYF. CDR3 coding DNA: TGCGCCAGCAGCCAAGCCGAAGAGCAGTACTTC.

This chain connects TRBV27 to TRBJ1-4, with 9 bases matching TRBD1. CDR1 is MNHEY, CDR2 SMNVEV, per germline (reference sequence). This CDR3 is built from 15 residues. The ends lost 5 bases at V and 8 bases at J; junction bases unmatched: 9. This CDR3 is CASSITGTGNEKLFF. DNA for the CDR3: TGTGCCAGCAGTATCACCGGGACAGGGAACGAAAAACTGTTTTTT.

This chain joins TRBV30 and TRBJ2-7, with unresolved D. Germline values: CDR1 GTSNPN, CDR2 SVGIG (reference sequence). The CDR3 totals 13 residues. V lost 0 bases and J lost 0, with 6 bases in between. The CDR3 here is CAWSVRFSYEQYF. The CDR3 DNA reads as TGTGCCTGGAGTGTACGGTTCTCCTACGAGCAGTACTTC. Full variable domain (missing parts from reference TRBV30 and TRBJ2-7): SQTIHQWPATLVQPVGSPLSLECTVEGTSNPNLYWYRQAAGRGLQLLFYSVGIGQISSEVPQNLSASRPQDRQFILSSKKLLLSDSGFYLCAWSVRFSYEQYFGPGTRLTVT.

This clone was counted a single time. The rearrangement joins TRBV2 to TRBJ2-1; 10 positions agree with TRBD1. The germline V gene has CDR1 SNHLY and CDR2 FYNNEI. CDR3 size: 15 residues. V dropped 2 bases and J dropped 3; count of bases not matched to a gene: 1. CDR3 in DNA: TGTGCCAGCAGTGAACGGGACAGGGGCTACAATGAGCAGTTCTTC. It encodes CASSERDRGYNEQFF. The whole variable domain, filled in from reference TRBV2 and TRBJ2-1, reads EPEVTQTPSHQVTQMGQEVILRCVPISNHLYFYWYRQILGQKVEFLVSFYNNEISEKSEIFDDQFSVERPDGSNFTLKIRSTKLEDSAMYFCASSERDRGYNEQFFGPGTRLTVL.

The V call is TRBV5-4, the J call TRBJ2-3; D perhaps matches TRBD1 (6 bases). Trimming removed 6 bases from V and 6 bases from J, with 17 bases in between. CDR3 length equals 14 residues. CDR1 SGHNT and CDR2 YYREEE come from the germline V gene (reference sequence). The CDR3 DNA reads TGTGCCAGCAAGCGTAGGGGGACAAAGGATACGCAGTATTTT. The encoded protein is CASKRRGTKDTQYF.

The chain links TRBV27 to TRBJ1-1; tentative D call: TRBD1 (5 bases). CDR1 is MNHEY and CDR2 is SMNVEV in the germline V gene (reference sequence). This CDR3 region has 13 residues. Trimming took 3 bases from V and 8 from J, leaving 13 bases between them. CDR3 nucleotides: TGTGCCAGCAGTTTGGGGACCTCGACCGAAGCTTTCTTT. Translating gives CASSLGTSTEAFF.